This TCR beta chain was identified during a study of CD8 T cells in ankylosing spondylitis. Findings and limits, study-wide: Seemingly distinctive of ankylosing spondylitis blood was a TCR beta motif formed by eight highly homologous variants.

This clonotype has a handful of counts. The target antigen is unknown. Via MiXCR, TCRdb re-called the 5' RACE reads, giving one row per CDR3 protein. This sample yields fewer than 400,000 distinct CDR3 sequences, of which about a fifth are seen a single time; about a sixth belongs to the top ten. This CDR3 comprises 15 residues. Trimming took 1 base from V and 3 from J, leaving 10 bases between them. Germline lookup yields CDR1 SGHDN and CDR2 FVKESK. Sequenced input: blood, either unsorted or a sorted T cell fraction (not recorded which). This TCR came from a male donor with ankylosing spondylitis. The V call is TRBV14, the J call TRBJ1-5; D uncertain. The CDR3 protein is CASSQGPDLNQPQHF. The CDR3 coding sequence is TGTGCCAGCAGCCAAGGACCGGACCTCAATCAGCCCCAGCATTTT. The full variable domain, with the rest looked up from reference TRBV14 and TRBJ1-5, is EAGVTQFPSHSVIEKGQTVTLRCDPISGHDNLYWYRRVMGKEIKFLLHFVKESKQDESGMPNNRFLAERTGGTYSTLKVQPAELEDSGVYFCASSQGPDLNQPQHFGDGTRLSIL.